This T cell receptor beta chain was obtained from a study of beta chain features in type 1 diabetes (dated by TCRdb to the late 2010s). About the investigation overall: Patients and healthy donors did not differ in mean age, gender distribution, total cell number or subset yield. A total of 107,917,701 sorted cells were examined across all samples, and the number of cells per subset was strongly correlated with RNA yield. Naive and central memory subsets were obtained from all 28 donors, but regulatory and stem cell-like memory subsets were isolated from only 8 patients and roughly 8 healthy donors. In the study, recently diagnosed type 1 diabetes patients and matched healthy donors were compared on the TCRB repertoires of their sorted circulating CD4+ T cell subsets. What the research found in general, with its limitations: Because cDNA rather than genomic DNA was sequenced, highly expressing activated cells could have been over-represented, although no difference in activation and CD3 levels was found between groups. In all four CD4+ subsets, TCRB CDR3 length was moderately but significantly shorter in type 1 diabetes patients. Naive, central memory and regulatory TCRB repertoires appeared more similar among patients than among healthy donors. Shorter templates might have been favored by PCR, but patient and control samples were amplified and corrected together, so both groups would have been affected equally by any skew. At VDJ recombination sites, patients with type 1 diabetes made fewer insertions and deleted more nucleotides, a pattern implying thymic rearrangement abnormalities. Because small numbers of individuals were included in the HLA sub-analyses, any influence of HLA type on TCRB rearrangement was left unresolved.

V drops 5 bases and J drops 1 base, leaving 12 bases in between. Via the germline V gene, CDR1 is SNHLY and CDR2 FYNNEI. The CDR3 goes from the cysteine to the phenylalanine over 15 residues. The DNA shown is the 45-base CDR3, in frame from base 1. Each donor gave one peripheral blood draw, averaging about 120 mL, which was collected into heparinised tubes. Naive, central memory, regulatory and stem cell-like memory CD4+ T cells were sorted on a BD FACSAria II using a panel including CD45RO, CCR7, CD25, CD127, CD95 and CD27. Purity was above 95% for every sorted population. PBMCs were isolated right away by Lymphoprep density gradient centrifugation and were stained directly, without culture. To minimize batch effects, samples were stained and sorted in pairs, one healthy donor with one patient per experiment. The High Capacity cDNA Reverse Transcription Kit was used to reverse transcribe all of the isolated RNA, meaning that expressed TCRB transcripts were what got sequenced. Survey-depth immunoSEQ sequencing was performed on stem cell-like memory T cell samples, with an average of roughly 1 million total reads per sample. After sorted cells were lysed in RLT buffer, RNA was extracted with DNase-treated RNeasy Micro or Mini kits, with the choice depending on cell number. To prevent cross-contamination, every cell subset was processed on its own, while patient and healthy donor samples were processed together. The immunoSEQ multiplex PCR was used to amplify TCRB sequences from cDNA, generating 87-bp fragments that spanned the CDR3 region. Sequencing of the amplicons was done on the Illumina HiSeq platform. Regarding the original processing steps: Synthetic template baselines were used to correct PCR bias computationally, reads within Hamming distance 2 were collapsed together, and singletons that could not be merged were discarded. Reads were aligned to IMGT to assign V, D and J genes, CDR3 length, and insertions or deletions at six rearrangement sites. Clonotype counts were normalized to sorted cell number within each subset before computing true diversity and Gini coefficients with the tcR R package. The overlap coefficient, calculated on TCRB nucleotide sequences, was used to quantify repertoire sharing. This immuneACCESS table, as held by TCRdb, lists in-frame sequences with V and J called but not all clones. Of the missing ones, under half trace to an unresolved V gene in checked studies; the others have no known cause. The DNA gave D and trimming, while V, J and clone size come from that table. In all, the sample holds under 90,000 clones, and around a third of those were seen once. Around 0.5% of the sample comes from the top ten.

A few counts support this clone. Its recognized antigen is unknown. Within one base of it there is no much larger clone, and no base qualities were kept. The chain employs TRBV2 and TRBJ1-5; the D segment could be TRBD1, given 6 matching bases. This receptor was obtained from a woman aged 18 to 35 in good health. The specimen was stem cell memory CD4+ T cells from blood. Sample cell subset or site, as interpreted from the label and publication: stem cell-like memory CD4+ T cells. The CDR3 amino acid sequence is: CASSTGQSSNQPQHF. The DNA is as follows: TGTGCCAGCAGTACAGGACAGTCAAGCAATCAGCCCCAGCATTTT. Where the CDR3 stops, the reference TRBV2 and TRBJ1-5 genes take over; the full variable domain is EPEVTQTPSHQVTQMGQEVILRCVPISNHLYFYWYRQILGQKVEFLVSFYNNEISEKSEIFDDQFSVERPDGSNFTLKIRSTKLEDSAMYFCASSTGQSSNQPQHFGDGTRLSIL.